Below, one TCR beta chain is given with its context. The ends were cut back, 0 bases at V and 6 bases at J, with 7 bases in the middle. This CDR3 region has 13 residues. Germline CDR1 reads LGHDT; CDR2 reads YNNKEL (reference sequence). Study members were between roughly 18 and 100 years old and lived in 20 to 30 US regions. These data belong to a study of blood T cell repertoires in COVID-19. Study-level information: Whether acute or convalescent, the COVID-19 samples came from the United States, Italy and Spain. T cells, B-cell-depleted T cells, or PBMCs supplied cDNA or gDNA.

Under the authors' procedure: Researchers report that nucleated cell counts were estimated from reference gene primer amplification. The table came from immunoSEQ multiplex PCR; TCRdb's copy has only in-frame clones and leaves some out. The V and J calls and clone size were taken over from that table, and D and trimming were inferred from the DNA. The repertoire holds around 310,000 clones, with 80% to 90% as singletons. This receptor was obtained from a man younger than 45 who had recovered from COVID-19. The specimen sequenced was PBMCs or T cells enriched from blood (not recorded which). V and J are TRBV3-1 (or the pseudogene TRBV3-2) and TRBJ2-3; D is unclear. Here the CDR3 reads CASSQDLYDTQYF. The DNA of the CDR3 is TGTGCCAGCAGCCAAGATCTGTATGATACGCAGTATTTT.